This T cell receptor beta chain is from a study of T-cell memory formation after mild COVID-19. Study findings and constraints: For second-wave clones that peaked at day 37, SARS-CoV-2 specificity went unverified.

This CDR3 has 13 residues. Trimming removed 5 bases at V and 4 bases at J, with 12 bases between. Per the germline V gene, CDR1 is MNHEY and CDR2 is SVGEGT. Details on this clonotype: Its antigen is unidentified.

TCRdb used MiXCR to reprocess the 5' RACE reads, holding one entry per CDR3 protein. The sample carries a few hundred thousand distinct CDR3 sequences, 15% to 20% recorded once. Sequenced input: PBMCs or a T cell subset sorted from them (not recorded which). The rearrangement uses TRBV6-2 or TRBV6-3 and TRBJ2-7; D may correspond to TRBD1 or TRBD2 (5 bases each). The clonotype comes from a man aged 18-30 years who had mild COVID-19 (a few samples of this study predate the infection). Cell type and time point are not known. The CDR3: CASSGDRLYEQYF. CDR3 nucleotides: TGTGCCAGCAGTGGGGACCGGTTATACGAGCAGTACTTC.